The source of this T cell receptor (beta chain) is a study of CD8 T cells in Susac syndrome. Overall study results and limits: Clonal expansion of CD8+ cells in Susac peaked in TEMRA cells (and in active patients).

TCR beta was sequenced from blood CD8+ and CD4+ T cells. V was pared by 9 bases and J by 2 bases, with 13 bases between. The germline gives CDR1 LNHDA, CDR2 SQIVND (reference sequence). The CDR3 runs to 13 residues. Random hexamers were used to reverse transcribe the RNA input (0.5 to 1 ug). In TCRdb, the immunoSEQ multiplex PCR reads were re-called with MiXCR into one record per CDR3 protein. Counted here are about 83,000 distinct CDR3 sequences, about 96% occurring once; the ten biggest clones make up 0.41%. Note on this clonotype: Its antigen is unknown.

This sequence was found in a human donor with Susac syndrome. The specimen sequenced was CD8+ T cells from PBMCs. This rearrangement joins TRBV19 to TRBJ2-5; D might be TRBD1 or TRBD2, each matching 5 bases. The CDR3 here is CASNRGFQETQYF. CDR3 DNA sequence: TGTGCCAGCAATCGGGGCTTTCAAGAGACCCAGTACTTC.